The entry below gives a single TCR beta chain sequence along with its context. The antigen this receptor binds is unknown. Per-base quality was not reported, and no clone a single base away is much larger than it. To prepare the library, the immunoSEQ multiplex PCR assay was applied. T cell repertoires were profiled by deep sequencing of rearranged TCR beta loci, alongside multiparametric flow cytometry. TCRdb retrieved this table from immuneACCESS and kept in-frame rearrangements only. Not all clones are present; in checked studies, unresolved V genes account for under half, and no reason is known for the remainder. The sample table contains approximately 62,000 clones; only one count was recorded for around 85% of them. In total, the top ten clones hold around 1.9% of the sample. This sample is drawn from a study of lymphopenia after photon versus proton radiotherapy (dated by TCRdb to the late 2010s). Some background on the complete study: In patients with gastrointestinal tumors who developed high-grade lymphopenia, the study compared the immunological effects of photon radiation therapy with those of proton radiation therapy. The cohort included approximately 22 patients with gastrointestinal tumors who developed lymphopenia after receiving either photon or proton therapy. The study aimed to characterize how the two radiation modalities differ in their impact on the immune system. Overall study outcomes, separate from this receptor: Across the cohort, among patients who died, a greater drop in TCR diversity after the nadir was inversely correlated with overall survival time. The authors looked at the survival association only in patients who died, and they framed better survival with proton therapy as a possibility rather than a demonstrated result. After the lymphocyte count nadir, repertoires from photon-treated patients showed oligoclonal expansion, particularly of CD8+ Temra cells, and this expansion drove the decline in diversity. Relative stability during treatment was observed in proton-treated patients, whereas loss of naive T cells and TCR diversity and gain of effector/memory populations were observed in photon-treated patients.

A distance of 16 bases separates the germline ends of V and J, which lose 4 bases and 6 bases respectively. CDR1 and CDR2 are read off the germline V gene as SGHDN and FVKESK. Measured from the cysteine to the phenylalanine, the CDR3 is 15 residues long. Solely the CDR3 DNA is kept, with 45 bases framed from the first base. The V and J segments used are TRBV14 and TRBJ2-1; a tentative D call is TRBD2 (5 bases match). This receptor was identified in a man in his 60s with pancreatic cancer. The starting material was peripheral blood, obtained from a patient treated with proton-based radiotherapy. The sequenced DNA: TGTGCCAGCAGCCTTTACGGACTGCCTGGCAATGAGCAGTTCTTC. Its protein is CASSLYGLPGNEQFF.